The clone carrying this TCR beta chain was seen a few times. Its specificity is unknown. Compared with germline, one end of the junction differs, possibly owing to a read error. The data belong to a study of vaccination and CD4 T cells after COVID-19. Study-level information: Mild disease affected roughly 9 convalescent patients and severe disease one, all SARS-CoV-2 positive by nasal swab PCR. Study conclusions and caveats: Within convalescent individuals, 304 out of 307 vaccine-specific clones proved to be spike mono-reactive.

The treatment denotes: approximately nine-day PBMC culture with coronavirus spike peptide pools or control peptides (ViraFEST assay). Antigen-specific T cell expansion with peptide pools preceded TCR sequencing in the ViraFEST approach. CDR1 and CDR2 (germline): SGHRS, YFSETQ. CDR3 length equals 16 residues. The Oncomine TCR Beta short-read assay was what sequenced the DNA obtained from cultured CD4+ T cells. Genomic DNA was drawn out of CD4+ T cells grown in culture. One entry per CDR3 protein results from TCRdb running MiXCR on the PCR reads. The sample lists 14,000 to 15,000 distinct CDR3 sequences, about 48% seen once, with 11% to 15% in the top ten.

This sequence joins TRBV5-1 and TRBJ1-5; no clear D. The sequenced material came from CD4+ T cells from blood, cultured in vitro. The TCR comes from a human donor who had recovered from COVID-19. The CDR3 DNA follows: TGTGCCAGCAGCTTGGGAGCAGGAGGATACAATCAGCCCCAGCATTTT. This gives the protein CASSLGAGGYNQPQHF.